The clone carrying this T cell receptor (beta chain) qualifies as medium-sized (0.01 to 0.1%). Its specificity is unknown. The entry originates in a study of neurological immune-mediated disorders. cDNA was made by 5'RACE with 10-nucleotide random UMIs. TCRdb re-analysed the 5' RACE reads in MiXCR, keeping a single row per CDR3 protein. The table records some 50,000 distinct CDR3 sequences, 13% of them present only once. V lost 4 bases to trimming and J lost 7 bases; unmatched junction nucleotides: 8. Germline-derived CDR1 and CDR2 are SGHRS and YFSETQ. This CDR3 region has 15 residues. Study conclusions and caveats: Sharing of CDR3 amino acid sequences among expanded clones across subjects was absent, suggesting private repertoires in all groups.

The time point: longitudinal time-point 2. 2 million PBMCs stored at -80 C were the source of the unsorted libraries. Material for sequencing was PBMCs. The gene calls are TRBV5-1 and TRBJ1-6; 7 bases are shared with TRBD1. The TCR comes from a male donor with HTLV-1-associated myelopathy (HAM/TSP). The CDR3 DNA reads TGCGCCAGCAGCCCTCTGGGACAGACCAATTCACCCCTCCACTTT. Translation: CASSPLGQTNSPLHF.